The next 12 T cell receptor beta chains were all read from a single sample in a study of blood T cells in healthy people across ages. A second PCR, run for about 6 to 11 cycles, used a sample-barcoded 5' primer plus a J-beta primer mix. TCRdb processed the 5' RACE reads anew with MiXCR; each CDR3 protein has one entry. The sample has roughly 1,500,000 distinct CDR3 sequences; roughly 32% are singletons. Input material: blood. The receptors were sampled from a woman aged 25 to 39 in good health.

This clonotype was picked up a small number of times. The chain has TRBV9 and TRBJ2-3; the match to TRBD2 covers 12 bases. CDR3 length: 17 amino acids. Trimming at V came to 4 bases and at J to 3 bases, leaving 9 bases not matched to a gene. Germline values: CDR1 SGDLS, CDR2 YYNGEE. The CDR3 protein is CASSPSSGRAVTDTQYF. CDR3 DNA sequence: TGTGCCAGCAGCCCCTCTAGCGGGAGGGCAGTTACAGATACGCAGTATTTT.

This clonotype was found a few times. The gene calls are TRBV7-2 and TRBJ2-5; 7 bases are a match to TRBD1. The V gene end was trimmed by 5 bases and the J gene end by 4 bases; junction bases not matched to a gene: 10. Germline CDR1 SGHTA, CDR2 FQGNSA. The CDR3 totals 15 residues. The CDR3 bases are TGTGCCAGCAGCACAACAGGGGTTCTTGGAGAGACCCAGTACTTC. Translated: CASSTTGVLGETQYF.

The table lists this clonotype with a few counts. The chain employs TRBV7-6 and TRBJ2-7; 9 bases agree with TRBD1. Per germline, CDR1 SGHVS and CDR2 FNYEAQ. V shed 6 bases and J 4 bases; nucleotides not matched to a gene: 19. The CDR3 extends over 18 amino acids. The CDR3 reads CASSWVPRGDRDTYEQYF. CDR3 sequence (DNA): TGTGCCAGCAGTTGGGTCCCCAGGGGGGACAGGGATACTTACGAGCAGTACTTC. Filled out from reference TRBV7-6 and TRBJ2-7, the complete variable domain reads GAGVSQSPRYKVTKRGQDVALRCDPISGHVSLYWYRQALGQGPEFLTYFNYEAQQDKSGLPNDRFSAERPEGSISTLTIQRTEQRDSAMYRCASSWVPRGDRDTYEQYFGPGTRLTVT.

The genes are TRBV12-3 or TRBV12-4 and TRBJ1-5; D gene uncertain. The V end lost 6 bases, the J end lost 2 bases, and 14 bases lay between the germline ends. The CDR3 sequence is 15 residues long. As DNA, the CDR3 is TGTGCCAGCAGCCTAAGCCCCGGGGGCAATCAGCCCCAGCATTTT. Amino acid sequence: CASSLSPGGNQPQHF.

The table lists this clonotype with many counts. V and J are TRBV29-1 and TRBJ2-6, with no clear D. Germline values: CDR1 SQVTM, CDR2 ANQGSEA. The ends were cut back, 4 bases at V and 0 bases at J, with 7 bases in the middle. The CDR3 length is 14 residues. The CDR3 DNA sequence: TGCAGCGTTGCTGGAATCTCTGGGGCCAACGTCCTGACTTTC. Its protein is CSVAGISGANVLTF.

Many counts were recorded for this clonotype. The chain recombines TRBV28 with TRBJ1-2, with a possible D match to TRBD1 (5 bases). The CDR3 consists of 12 residues. The ends were cut back, 5 bases at V and 4 bases at J, with 8 bases in the middle. Germline CDR1 and CDR2: MDHEN and SYDVKM. CDR3 residues: CASSPQGYGYTF. The CDR3 DNA sequence: TGTGCCAGCAGTCCGCAGGGCTATGGCTACACCTTC.

This clonotype was seen only a few times. The chain joins TRBV15 to TRBJ1-2, with D uncertain. The ends were cut back, 1 base at V and 3 bases at J, with 12 bases in the middle. Germline CDR1 is LNHNV and CDR2 is YYDKDF (reference sequence). This CDR3 comprises 15 residues. The CDR3 DNA is TGTGCCACCAGCAGAGCCCCTTACACCGACTATGGCTACACCTTC. It encodes CATSRAPYTDYGYTF. Full variable domain (missing parts from reference TRBV15 and TRBJ1-2): DAMVIQNPRYQVTQFGKPVTLSCSQTLNHNVMYWYQQKSSQAPKLLFHYYDKDFNNEADTPDNFQSRRPNTSFCFLDIRSPGLGDTAMYLCATSRAPYTDYGYTFGSGTRLTVV.

CDR3 residues: CSVDYRVSYGYTF. The CDR3 DNA reads as TGCAGCGTGGATTACAGGGTTTCCTATGGCTACACCTTC. The chain combines TRBV29-1 with TRBJ1-2, with TRBD1 as a possible D gene (6 bases). This CDR3 is 13 amino acids long. CDR1 and CDR2 (germline): SQVTM, ANQGSEA. V was cut by 6 bases and J by 4 bases, with 15 bases left in between.

Notes on this clonotype: A read error is likely, as this CDR3 ends without the conserved phenylalanine or tryptophan. Here the CDR3 reads CTSSQTSSGGPYNEQFC. As DNA, the CDR3 is TGTACCAGCAGCCAGACTTCAAGCGGGGGGCCCTACAATGAGCAGTTCTGC. The V call is TRBV7-2, the J call TRBJ2-1; TRBD2 agrees at 9 bases. This CDR3 has 17 residues. V lost 5 bases, J lost 2 bases, and 10 bases stayed unmatched. Germline lookup yields CDR1 SGHTA and CDR2 FQGNSA.

This clonotype was detected ten times or more. This rearrangement joins TRBV5-1 to TRBJ2-1; D call uncertain. The CDR3 has 14 residues. Trimming pared 0 bases from V and 9 bases from J, leaving 13 bases between. Germline CDR1 and CDR2: SGHRS and YFSETQ. CDR3 DNA: TGCGCCAGCAGCTTGGCCGTACAGCGAGGTGAGCAGTTCTTC. Translated: CASSLAVQRGEQFF.

The chain couples TRBV4-1 to TRBJ2-7; 11 bases are a match to TRBD1. This CDR3 comprises 15 residues. The germline CDR1 and CDR2 sequences are MGHRA and YSYEKL. V lost 3 bases to trimming and J lost 8 bases; unmatched junction nucleotides: 9. The CDR3 loop is CASSHPDRGPNKQYF. CDR3 sequence (DNA): TGCGCCAGCAGCCACCCGGACAGGGGGCCGAATAAGCAGTACTTC.

This clonotype occurred many times. V is TRBV4-1 and J is TRBJ2-2; D unclear. The CDR3 extends over 13 amino acids. The germline gives CDR1 MGHRA, CDR2 YSYEKL. V was cut by 4 bases and J by 5 bases, with 8 bases left in between. The CDR3 is CASSPLGTGELFF. The CDR3 DNA reads as TGCGCCAGCAGCCCTCTAGGTACCGGGGAGCTGTTTTTT.